Included here is one T cell receptor beta chain sequence, with context. These data originate in a study of blood T cell repertoires in COVID-19. TCRdb's copy holds only in-frame clones and misses some; the assay was immunoSEQ multiplex PCR. The sample records 120,000 or so clones, around 90% being singletons. The V gene lost 1 base and the J gene lost 4 bases, with 13 bases spanning the gap. Germline CDR1 MGHRA, CDR2 YSYEKL. This CDR3 is built from 15 residues. Enrolled during active infection, Seattle patients were then followed longitudinally. Source material: peripheral blood. The chain uses TRBV4-1 and TRBJ1-2; no firm D call. The origin of this receptor is a woman in her sixties with COVID-19, enrolled during active disease. This chain's CDR3 is CASSQGSREPYGYTF. The CDR3 nucleotides are TGCGCCAGCAGCCAAGGGTCGAGGGAGCCCTATGGCTACACCTTC.